The 9 T cell receptor beta chains reported below all come from one sample, sequenced in a study of cytomegalovirus exposure and HLA in healthy donors. 60 Vbeta and 13 Jbeta primers were used in PCR. Measured with immunoSEQ multiplex PCR; TCRdb has only the in-frame clones, and not every one. The table has over 150,000 clones, about four fifths seen once. The material sequenced was PBMCs. The receptors stem from a young man in good health and CMV-seronegative.

The chain's CDR3 is CASSEIAVGPYEQYF. The CDR3, as DNA: TGTGCCAGCAGTGAAATAGCGGTTGGGCCGTACGAGCAGTACTTC. V is TRBV2 and J is TRBJ2-7; tentatively, D is TRBD2 (6 bases). The CDR3 has 15 residues. The germline V and J ends were trimmed by 2 bases and 4 bases, with 15 bases remaining between them. Germline V lookup: CDR1 SNHLY, CDR2 FYNNEI.

This chain joins TRBV7-2 and TRBJ2-1, with no clear D. Deletions cut 5 bases from V and 8 bases from J, with 13 bases between. The V gene's germline CDR1 is SGHTA and CDR2 FQGNSA. The CDR3 is made up of 13 amino acids. The CDR3 reads CASSHPLRYEQFF. The CDR3, as DNA: TGTGCCAGCAGCCACCCCCTGCGTTATGAGCAGTTCTTC.

The gene calls are TRBV5-4 and TRBJ2-1; a weak D match, TRBD1 (5 bases). Germline values: CDR1 SGHNT, CDR2 YYREEE (reference sequence). CDR3 size: 15 residues. V lost 3 bases, J lost 9 bases, and 19 bases lay in between. In nucleotides, the CDR3 is TGTGCCAGCAGCTCATCCGGGTCCCCCACAGGTGAGCAGTTCTTC. It is translated as CASSSSGSPTGEQFF.

This clone was picked up a small number of times. The CDR3 coding sequence is TGTGCCAGCAGTTATGTAACTGAAGCTTTCTTT. Protein product: CASSYVTEAFF. The V and J genes are TRBV6-6 and TRBJ1-1; D gene uncertain. CDR3 size: 11 residues. Germline V gene sequence: CDR1 MNHNY, CDR2 SVGAGI (reference sequence). V lost 3 bases, J lost 5 bases, and 4 bases lay in between.

The chain links TRBV9 to TRBJ1-2; D uncertain. The CDR3 is made up of 14 amino acids. The germline CDR1 and CDR2 sequences are SGDLS and YYNGEE. V shed 0 bases and J shed 7 bases, with 13 bases lying between them. The CDR3 spells CASSVEGRAGGYTF. The CDR3 region has the DNA TGTGCCAGCAGCGTAGAAGGGCGTGCGGGTGGCTACACCTTC. Using reference TRBV9 and TRBJ1-2 for the parts outside the CDR3, the full variable domain is DSGVTQTPKHLITATGQRVTLRCSPRSGDLSVYWYQQSLDQGLQFLIQYYNGEERAKGNILERFSAQQFPDLHSELNLSSLELGDSALYFCASSVEGRAGGYTFGSGTRLTVV.

V usage is TRBV25-1 and J usage is TRBJ1-2, with TRBD1 identical over 9 bases. Germline V gene lookup returns CDR1 MGHDK and CDR2 SYGVNS. V lost 6 bases to trimming and J lost 8 bases; unmatched junction nucleotides: 7. There are 13 residues in the CDR3. DNA for the CDR3: TGTGCCAGCAGCCTGGACAGGGGCGGAGGCTACACCTTC. The encoded protein is CASSLDRGGGYTF.

The rearrangement links TRBV5-1 to TRBJ2-7; tentative D call: TRBD2 (6 bases). Looked up from germline, CDR1 is SGHRS and CDR2 is YFSETQ. CDR3 length: 16 residues. The V end was cut by 0 bases, the J end by 5 bases, with 18 bases between. This chain's CDR3 is CASSLGVDRENNEQYF. The CDR3 DNA sequence: TGCGCCAGCAGCTTGGGGGTGGACCGGGAGAACAACGAGCAGTACTTC.

The chain has TRBV9 and TRBJ2-7; TRBD2 matches 7 bases. The CDR3 covers 14 residues. The V and J ends lost 2 bases and 3 bases, in that order; junction bases with no gene match: 5. Germline CDR1 and CDR2: SGDLS and YYNGEE. The CDR3: CASSVGGGIYEQYF. CDR3 DNA: TGTGCCAGCAGCGTGGGGGGAGGGATCTACGAGCAGTACTTC.

The chain is built from TRBV7-9 and TRBJ2-2; 10 nucleotides align to TRBD2. After removal of 6 bases from V and 2 bases from J, the junction contained 9 bases not matched to a gene. Germline V gene lookup returns CDR1 SEHNR and CDR2 FQNEAQ (reference sequence). The CDR3 loop spans 17 amino acids. The CDR3 DNA sequence: TGTGCCAGCAGGGGTCTAGCGGGGGCCAAAAACACCGGGGAGCTGTTTTTT. This gives the protein CASRGLAGAKNTGELFF.